A single sample is the source of the 31 T cell receptor beta chains below, sequenced in a study of low-dose radiotherapy and immunotherapy resistance in tumors (dated by TCRdb to between 2021 and 2022). To make first-strand cDNA, Superscript III was used along with a set of TRAV- and TRBV-specific primers so that both the TCRalpha and TCRbeta chains were covered. TCRs were amplified with Phusion for roughly 19 PCR cycles, with a constant-region primer paired with the adapter attached to the V primers. TCRdb ran its own pipeline on the public reads, namely fastp trimming at Q25 and MiXCR clone calling, and kept in-frame beta chains. CDR3 protein sequences are deduplicated, and each keeps its most common genes and DNA. Across this sample there are over 15,000 distinct CDR3 sequences, with around three quarters seen only once. The ten largest clones take up under 6.5% of the sample. The receptors stem from a human donor with advanced metastatic prostate, ovarian, gallbladder or colorectal cancer (not recorded which). This table probably holds off-target reads from a library built for another chain.

The rearrangement joins TRBV19 to TRBJ1-2, with no clear D. V lost 10 bases and J lost 6, with 27 bases in between. Germline V gene sequence: CDR1 LNHDA, CDR2 SQIVND (reference sequence). This CDR3 spans 16 amino acids. This CDR3 is CATKSGQVALFHGYTF. The CDR3 DNA reads as TGTGCCACCAAAAGCGGGCAGGTCGCGCTTTTCCATGGCTACACCTTC.

The genes are TRBV6-1 and TRBJ2-7; TRBD1 aligns across 9 bases. This CDR3 region has 14 residues. Germline loops: CDR1 MNHNS, CDR2 SASEGT. The junction had 1 base not matched to a gene; V was cut back by 4 bases and J by 0 bases. CDR3 bases: TGTGCCAGCAGTGGGGACAGGGACTCCTACGAGCAGTACTTC. This codes for CASSGDRDSYEQYF.

The rearrangement joins TRBV7-3 to TRBJ1-1; D is possibly TRBD1 (5 bases). The germline V gene has CDR1 SGHTA and CDR2 FQGTGA. The germline V and J ends were trimmed by 5 bases and 4 bases, with 29 bases remaining between them. The CDR3 has 19 amino acids. The DNA for the CDR3 is TGTGCCAGCAGCCCCACAAAACAGGCGGCTCTCCCGCGGGGCACTGAAGCTTTCTTT. This sequence encodes CASSPTKQAALPRGTEAFF.

The chain links TRBV20-1 to TRBJ1-5; D is ambiguous. V lost 0 bases and J lost 0, with 9 bases in between. The CDR3 is made up of 15 amino acids. Germline assignment: CDR1 DFQATT and CDR2 SNEGSKA (reference sequence). DNA for the CDR3: TGCAGTGCTAGAGAGGGGTCGAATAGCAATCAGCCCCAGCATTTT. Translating gives CSAREGSNSNQPQHF.

This sequence joins TRBV6-1 and TRBJ1-2; no firm D call. V gave up 5 bases and J gave up 6 bases, with 13 bases separating them. Germline V gene lookup returns CDR1 MNHNS and CDR2 SASEGT. The CDR3 is 13 residues long. CDR3 sequence reads: CASSYLRRDGYTF. The CDR3 coding sequence is TGTGCCAGCAGTTACTTACGACGGGATGGCTACACCTTC.

The rearrangement links TRBV13 to TRBJ2-7; maybe TRBD2 (7 bases). Trimming removed 5 bases at V and 7 bases at J, with 18 bases between. This CDR3 is built from 14 residues. CDR1 and CDR2 (germline): PRHDT, FYEKMQ (reference sequence). CDR3 sequence reads: CASSTDSGQGEQYF. The CDR3 DNA reads as TGTGCCAGCAGCACCGATAGCGGGCAGGGGGAGCAGTACTTC.

This clonotype occurred a few times. The V and J genes are TRBV3-1 and TRBJ2-7; the D gene is possibly TRBD2 (6 bases). Trimming stripped 2 bases from V and 7 bases from J, with 9 bases between. Germline CDR1 is LGHDT and CDR2 is YNNKEL (reference sequence). This CDR3 region has 12 residues. CDR3 loop: CASSQRAGEQYF. CDR3 coding DNA: TGTGCCAGCAGCCAACGGGCGGGGGAGCAGTACTTC.

The chain employs TRBV29-1 and TRBJ2-7; TRBD2 matches 8 bases. Germline trimming cut 4 bases from V and 0 bases from J; bases unmatched to any gene: 5. CDR1 and CDR2 from the germline V gene are SQVTM and ANQGSEA. The CDR3 is made up of 14 amino acids. The CDR3 region has the DNA TGCAGCGTTGTCTCCAGCGGGAGCTCCTACGAGCAGTACTTC. Its protein is CSVVSSGSSYEQYF.

V usage is TRBV28 and J usage is TRBJ2-1; D remains unclear. Between the trimmed V and J ends, which lost 5 bases and 8 bases, there was a span of 13 bases. Germline V lookup: CDR1 MDHEN, CDR2 SYDVKM. The CDR3 sequence is 13 residues long. The CDR3 loop reads CASSEAARDEQFF. CDR3 coding DNA: TGTGCCAGCAGTGAGGCGGCTAGAGATGAGCAGTTCTTC.

This clonotype was counted once. The V and J genes are TRBV7-2 and TRBJ2-2; 7 bases match TRBD1. V was pared by 11 bases and J by 2 bases, with 14 bases of the junction left unmatched. The V gene's germline CDR1 is SGHTA and CDR2 FQGNSA. The CDR3 is 16 amino acids. The CDR3 DNA sequence: TGTGCCGCGCCACGGGGACAGCTCGTTAACACCGGGGAGCTGTTTTTT. It encodes CAAPRGQLVNTGELFF.

The chain is built from TRBV30 and TRBJ1-5, with 7 bases aligning to TRBD1. V lost 2 bases and J lost 5; bases outside the gene matches: 6. Per germline, CDR1 GTSNPN and CDR2 SVGIG (reference sequence). CDR3 length equals 14 residues. CDR3 protein: CAWSLGQPDQPQHF. The CDR3 nucleotides read TGTGCCTGGAGTCTGGGACAGCCCGATCAGCCCCAGCATTTT. Full variable domain (remainder filled in from reference TRBV30 and TRBJ1-5): SQTIHQWPATLVQPVGSPLSLECTVEGTSNPNLYWYRQAAGRGLQLLFYSVGIGQISSEVPQNLSASRPQDRQFILSSKKLLLSDSGFYLCAWSLGQPDQPQHFGDGTRLSIL.

Notes on this clonotype: At one boundary the junction diverges from the germline segment, which might be a read error. The J gene is TRBJ2-1, the V gene TRBV20-1; D is possibly TRBD2 (6 bases). The CDR3 is 15 residues long. CDR1 is DFQATT, CDR2 SNEGSKA, per germline (reference sequence). For the CDR3, the DNA is TGCAGTGCTAGAGCGGGCGGGACCGGAAACCATGAGCGGTTCTTC. Translating it yields CSARAGGTGNHERFF.

This clonotype was observed a handful of times. The chain links TRBV9 to TRBJ2-7; D might be TRBD1 (6 bases). The CDR3 runs to 15 residues. Trimming left V 9 bases short and J 5 bases short, with 24 bases between. CDR1 is SGDLS, CDR2 YYNGEE, per germline. The CDR3 region has the DNA TGTGCCATTACACACGGAAACAGGGAAGTGGACGAGCAGTACTTC. Translating gives CAITHGNREVDEQYF. Filled out from reference TRBV9 and TRBJ2-7, the complete variable domain reads DSGVTQTPKHLITATGQRVTLRCSPRSGDLSVYWYQQSLDQGLQFLIQYYNGEERAKGNILERFSAQQFPDLHSELNLSSLELGDSALYFCAITHGNREVDEQYFGPGTRLTVT.

The genes are TRBV6-1 and TRBJ1-5; D not resolved. The CDR3 length is 14 residues. V dropped 8 bases and J dropped 0 bases, with 11 bases sitting between them. Germline lookup yields CDR1 MNHNS and CDR2 SASEGT. CDR3 sequence: CASWAGYSNQPQHF. DNA of the CDR3: TGTGCCAGCTGGGCCGGTTATAGCAATCAGCCCCAGCATTTT.

CDR3 loop: CASSLDRGGYTF. In DNA, the CDR3 is TGTGCCAGCAGTTTAGACAGGGGTGGCTACACCTTC. The chain uses TRBV12-3 or TRBV12-4 and TRBJ1-2; 7 bases map to TRBD1. V dropped 1 base and J dropped 7; count of bases not matched to a gene: 0. The CDR3 is 12 amino acids.

In this sample, this clonotype turned up a few times. V gene TRBV11-2 combines with J gene TRBJ2-5; 12 bases agree with TRBD2. This CDR3 has 18 residues. V was clipped by 3 bases and J by 9 bases; unmatched bases: 17. From germline, CDR1 is SGHAT and CDR2 FQNNGV. The chain's CDR3 is CASSFDPSGRASGSAQYF. The CDR3 nucleotides read TGTGCCAGCAGCTTCGATCCTAGCGGGAGGGCCAGTGGAAGTGCCCAGTACTTC.

The chain joins TRBV28 to TRBJ2-7, with 7 bases that match TRBD2. This CDR3 comprises 14 residues. After removal of 8 bases from V and 4 bases from J, the junction contained 11 bases not matched to a gene. Germline CDR1 and CDR2: MDHEN and SYDVKM. In nucleotides, the CDR3 is TGTGCCAGCCGGTCGTCAAGCGGGATTTACGAGCAGTACTTC. This encodes CASRSSSGIYEQYF.

The rearrangement links TRBV7-2 to TRBJ1-2; 10 bases are shared with TRBD1. Trimming at V came to 2 bases and at J to 8 bases, leaving 8 bases not matched to a gene. Germline CDR1 is SGHTA and CDR2 is FQGNSA. The length of the CDR3 is 15 residues. CDR3 protein: CASSLRGQGLRGYTF. The CDR3 DNA is TGTGCCAGCAGCTTACGGGGACAGGGGCTGCGCGGCTACACCTTC. The complete variable domain, with remaining parts taken from reference TRBV7-2 and TRBJ1-2, reads GAGVSQSPSNKVTEKGKDVELRCDPISGHTALYWYRQSLGQGLEFLIYFQGNSAPDKSGLPSDRFSAERTGGSVSTLTIQRTQQEDSAVYLCASSLRGQGLRGYTFGSGTRLTVV.

This sequence joins TRBV3-1 and TRBJ2-2; the D is unclear. The germline V and J ends were trimmed by 1 base and 3 bases, with 9 bases remaining between them. The CDR3 runs to 15 residues. The germline V gene has CDR1 LGHDT and CDR2 YNNKEL (reference sequence). The CDR3 here is CASSQVATYTGELFF. Written as DNA, the CDR3 is TGTGCCAGCAGCCAAGTCGCTACATACACCGGGGAGCTGTTTTTT. The complete variable domain, with remaining parts taken from reference TRBV3-1 and TRBJ2-2, reads DTAVSQTPKYLVTQMGNDKSIKCEQNLGHDTMYWYKQDSKKFLKIMFSYNNKELIINETVPNRFSPKSPDKAHLNLHINSLELGDSAVYFCASSQVATYTGELFFGEGSRLTVL.

This clonotype turned up a few times. The chain carries TRBV18 and TRBJ2-2; D is undetermined. V shed 2 bases and J shed 5 bases, with 12 bases lying between them. Germline CDR1 reads KGHSH; CDR2 reads LQKENI. This CDR3 has 15 residues. CDR3 in amino acids: CASSPGRRSTGELFF. As DNA, the CDR3 is TGTGCCAGCTCACCAGGAAGGAGATCAACCGGGGAGCTGTTTTTT.

The V and J genes are TRBV6-1 and TRBJ1-5; TRBD1 agrees at 12 bases. Germline V CDR1 and CDR2: MNHNS, SASEGT. This CDR3 contains 14 residues. With 10 bases clipped from V and 3 bases from J, the junction kept 4 bases outside the gene matches. The CDR3 sequence: CATGTGGSNQPQHF. DNA for the CDR3: TGTGCCACCGGGACAGGGGGCTCCAATCAGCCCCAGCATTTT.

This clonotype has more than one count but fewer than ten. V usage is TRBV5-1 and J usage is TRBJ2-1; 7 bases line up with TRBD2. CDR1 and CDR2 from the germline V gene are SGHRS and YFSETQ. V shed 0 bases, J shed 5 bases, and the junction held 8 bases outside the gene matches. CDR3 length: 16 residues. The CDR3 sequence is CASSLDPGGRHNEQFF. DNA for the CDR3: TGCGCCAGCAGCTTGGATCCTGGCGGGAGACACAATGAGCAGTTCTTC.

J is TRBJ2-3 and V is TRBV5-1; no reliable D call. Germline V gene lookup returns CDR1 SGHRS and CDR2 YFSETQ. The CDR3 is 13 residues long. The V end was cut by 0 bases, the J end by 2 bases, with 4 bases between. The CDR3, as DNA: TGCGCCAGCAGCTTGGCTTACACAGATACGCAGTATTTT. Its translation is CASSLAYTDTQYF.

V gene TRBV3-1 combines with J gene TRBJ2-7; either TRBD1 or TRBD2 may fit D (5 bases each). The CDR3 consists of 14 residues. In germline, CDR1 is LGHDT, CDR2 YNNKEL (reference sequence). The V gene lost 3 bases and the J gene lost 3 bases, with 12 bases spanning the gap. The CDR3 is CASSQNGDHYEQYF. The CDR3 DNA follows: TGTGCCAGCAGCCAGAACGGGGACCACTACGAGCAGTACTTC.

This rearrangement joins TRBV2 to TRBJ2-2; 11 bases map to TRBD2. The CDR3 loop spans 15 amino acids. Germline V gene lookup returns CDR1 SNHLY and CDR2 FYNNEI. After removal of 4 bases from V and 5 bases from J, the junction contained 3 bases not matched to a gene. The CDR3 DNA reads TGTGCCAGCAGTGTAACTAGCGGGGGTACCGGGGAGCTGTTTTTT. It is translated as CASSVTSGGTGELFF.

The chain joins TRBV2 to TRBJ2-5; 11 bases line up with TRBD2. J gave up 1 base and V 9 bases, and 4 bases lay outside the gene matches. The germline gives CDR1 SNHLY, CDR2 FYNNEI. This CDR3 has 14 residues. CDR3 loop: CASTSGGFQETQYF. CDR3 coding DNA: TGTGCCAGTACTAGCGGGGGTTTCCAAGAGACCCAGTACTTC.

The rearrangement joins TRBV11-1 to TRBJ2-7, with TRBD2 matching over 7 bases. The length of the CDR3 is 15 residues. Trimming at V came to 6 bases and at J to 4 bases, leaving 12 bases not matched to a gene. Germline V gives CDR1 SGHAT, CDR2 FQDESV (reference sequence). The CDR3 loop reads CASRARGRGVYEQYF. The CDR3 nucleotides read TGTGCCAGCAGAGCACGCGGGAGAGGGGTATACGAGCAGTACTTC. Together with reference TRBV11-1 and TRBJ2-7, the CDR3 gives the full variable domain: EAEVAQSPRYKITEKSQAVAFWCDPISGHATLYWYRQILGQGPELLVQFQDESVVDDSQLPKDRFSAERLKGVDSTLKIQPAELGDSAMYLCASRARGRGVYEQYFGPGTRLTVT.

The rearrangement joins TRBV20-1 to TRBJ2-7, with a weak D call TRBD2 (6 bases). Trimming removed 6 bases from V and 0 bases from J, with 15 bases in between. The CDR3 contains 14 residues. Per germline, CDR1 DFQATT and CDR2 SNEGSKA (reference sequence). The CDR3: CSAKGTLSSYEQYF. The CDR3, as DNA: TGCAGTGCCAAAGGGACTCTAAGCTCCTACGAGCAGTACTTC.

This clonotype was seen a handful of times. The rearrangement joins TRBV6-6 to TRBJ1-1, with 10 positions matching TRBD1. CDR3 length equals 13 residues. CDR1 is MNHNY and CDR2 is SVGAGI in the germline V gene (reference sequence). Trimming cost V 0 bases and J 11 bases; bases outside gene matches: 3. This chain's CDR3 is CASSYSDRGQAFF. The DNA for the CDR3 is TGTGCCAGCAGTTACTCCGACAGGGGGCAGGCTTTCTTT.

The CDR3 loop reads CASNPSVGTGELFF. CDR3 nucleotides: TGTGCCAGCAACCCTAGCGTCGGCACCGGGGAGCTGTTTTTT. J is TRBJ2-2 and V is TRBV28, with D perhaps TRBD2 (6 bases). The CDR3 spans 14 residues. Trimming left V 7 bases short and J 4 bases short, with 13 bases between. Germline loops: CDR1 MDHEN, CDR2 SYDVKM.

This chain uses TRBV30 with TRBJ2-7; possibly TRBD2 for D (7 bases). CDR3 length: 14 amino acids. With 2 bases removed from V and 3 bases from J, the gap between germline ends came to 14 bases. In germline, CDR1 is GTSNPN, CDR2 SVGIG (reference sequence). The CDR3 sequence: CAWSKGGGGYEQYF. Here the CDR3 DNA reads TGTGCCTGGAGTAAGGGGGGGGGCGGCTACGAGCAGTACTTC. Based on the CDR3 plus reference TRBV30 and TRBJ2-7, the full variable domain is SQTIHQWPATLVQPVGSPLSLECTVEGTSNPNLYWYRQAAGRGLQLLFYSVGIGQISSEVPQNLSASRPQDRQFILSSKKLLLSDSGFYLCAWSKGGGGYEQYFGPGTRLTVT.